This T cell receptor (beta chain) was obtained from a study of shared clonotypes between healthy human individuals. TCRdb's table, derived via immunoSEQ multiplex PCR, lists solely in-frame clones and lacks some. The data contain about 2.3 million clones, 85% to 95% of them seen just once; the ten biggest clones take up roughly 0.36%. The CDR3 length is 13 residues. The germline CDR1 and CDR2 sequences are SNHLY and FYNNEI. V lost 7 bases and J 1 base, leaving 10 bases between the germline ends. The chain employs TRBV2 and TRBJ1-1; D not certain. The clonotype was recovered from a man aged 18 to 30 in good health. Some clones in this sample may be carry-over from other donors' samples. Sequenced material: naive CD4+ T cells from PBMCs. The subset here: CD45RA+ positively selected. CDR3 DNA: TGTGCCAGCACCTTACGAGAGAACACTGAAGCTTTCTTT. Its translation is CASTLRENTEAFF.